The rows below give T cell receptor beta chains drawn from one sample of a study of T cells in Graves' hyperthyroidism and ophthalmopathy. One entry per CDR3 protein, called by TCRdb with MiXCR from the multiplex PCR reads. The sample lists fewer than 500,000 distinct CDR3 sequences, roughly 13% occurring once. The sample comprised blood. All receptors derive from a young man with Graves' hyperthyroidism that later progressed to Graves' ophthalmopathy. The CDR3 runs from the conserved cysteine through the conserved F or W. D genes are given only for firm matches. Size tells how often a clone was seen (once, few, many) or the class of an expanded clone, and some rows leave it out.

j_call	clone_size	d_call	v_call	cdr3_aa	cdr3_nt
TRBJ2-3	many	.	TRBV18	CASSPRAATDTDTQYF	TGTGCCAGCTCACCACGCGCGGCAACCGACACAGATACGCAGTATTTT
TRBJ2-7	few	TRBD1	TRBV10-3	CAISDFGQASYEQYF	TGTGCCATCAGTGACTTTGGACAGGCCTCCTACGAGCAGTACTTC
TRBJ1-5	many	.	TRBV28	CASSLGPWNQPQHF	TGTGCCAGCAGTTTAGGGCCTTGGAATCAGCCCCAGCATTTT
TRBJ2-1	few	TRBD2	TRBV6-1	CASSFILAGEDEQFF	TGTGCCAGCAGTTTCATCCTAGCGGGGGAGGATGAGCAGTTCTTC
TRBJ2-5	many	.	TRBV20-1	CSARGTVGETQYF	TGCAGTGCTAGAGGGACGGTTGGGGAGACCCAGTACTTC
TRBJ2-7	many	.	TRBV28	CASSFPTRSYEQYF	TGTGCCAGCAGTTTTCCAACCCGGTCCTACGAGCAGTACTTC
TRBJ2-7	many	.	TRBV6-1	CASSSRTTYEQYF	TGTGCCAGCAGTTCCCGGACAACCTACGAGCAGTACTTC
TRBJ2-3	many	TRBD2	TRBV12-3/TRBV12-4	CASSTSGLREDTQYF	TGTGCCAGCAGTACTAGCGGGCTCCGGGAAGATACGCAGTATTTT
TRBJ2-6	.	.	TRBV3-1	CASSSGLGAGANVLTF	TGTGCCAGCAGCTCTGGATTGGGGGCTGGGGCCAACGTCCTGACTTTC
TRBJ1-4	many	.	TRBV28	CASSPGGEEEKLFF	TGTGCCAGCAGCCCCGGGGGAGAGGAAGAAAAACTGTTTTTT
TRBJ2-7	few	.	TRBV11-3	CASSPRSGWDYEQYF	TGTGCCAGCAGCCCCCGAAGTGGATGGGACTACGAGCAGTACTTC
TRBJ2-3	few	.	TRBV5-1	CASSFRFSSTDTQYF	TGCGCCAGCAGCTTCCGCTTCTCCAGCACAGATACGCAGTATTTT
TRBJ1-5	many	TRBD1	TRBV19	CASSRSGTVSNQPQHF	TGTGCCAGTAGTCGAAGTGGGACAGTGAGCAATCAGCCCCAGCATTTT
TRBJ2-2	.	TRBD2	TRBV7-9	CASISGLSGGAFTGELFF	TGTGCCAGCATCTCCGGACTGAGCGGGGGGGCCTTCACCGGGGAGCTGTTTTTT
TRBJ2-3	few	.	TRBV15	CATSLGVSSSSDTQYF	TGTGCCACCAGCCTTGGAGTGAGCAGCAGTTCAGATACGCAGTATTTT
TRBJ2-3	many	TRBD2	TRBV7-9	CASSAIAGVTDTQYF	TGTGCCAGCAGCGCAATAGCGGGGGTTACAGATACGCAGTATTTT
TRBJ1-2	many	.	TRBV12-3/TRBV12-4	CASSPHRQVQSYGYTF	TGTGCCAGCAGTCCCCATAGACAGGTCCAAAGCTATGGCTACACCTTC